A single sample is the source of the 15 T cell receptor beta chains below, sequenced in a study of T cell responses to AZD1222 COVID-19 vaccine. The protocol was immunoSEQ multiplex PCR, while the TCRdb copy is restricted to in-frame clones and leaves out a portion. The repertoire holds nearly 110,000 clones, with approximately 90% as singletons. Specimen: peripheral blood, collected on day 0 of AZD1222 vaccination. Every receptor here comes from an adult in good health.

This clone is a singleton in its sample. The V call is TRBV9, the J call TRBJ1-1, with D uncertain. The V gene's germline CDR1 is SGDLS and CDR2 YYNGEE. This CDR3 region has 17 residues. Trimming removed 4 bases at V and 1 base at J, with 20 bases between. CDR3 DNA sequence: TGTGCCAGCAGCCGTTTGTCCGGTGGTTTAACGAACACTGAAGCTTTCTTT. Residues: CASSRLSGGLTNTEAFF.

The genes are TRBV19 and TRBJ2-3, with TRBD1 as a possible D gene (6 bases). Trimming shortened V by 4 bases and J by 6 bases, and 20 bases separated the two germline ends. The germline V gene encodes CDR1 LNHDA and CDR2 SQIVND (reference sequence). The CDR3 sequence is 16 residues long. The CDR3 DNA reads TGTGCCAGTAGTAAGTCAGCAGGGGTGGCTGGTGATACGCAGTATTTT. It yields the protein CASSKSAGVAGDTQYF.

The chain uses TRBV10-2 and TRBJ1-2, with 8 bases matching TRBD1. There are 14 residues in the CDR3. The junction had 9 bases not matched to a gene; V was cut back by 6 bases and J by 6 bases. The V gene's germline CDR1 is WSHSY and CDR2 SAAADI. CDR3 sequence: CASSDRGERDGYTF. The CDR3 bases are TGCGCCAGCAGCGACAGGGGAGAACGGGATGGCTACACCTTC.

This chain joins TRBV6-2 or TRBV6-3 and TRBJ1-2, with 8 bases lining up with TRBD1. The CDR3 has 14 amino acids. V dropped 4 bases and J dropped 3; count of bases not matched to a gene: 4. In germline, CDR1 is MNHEY, CDR2 SVGEGT. This CDR3 reads CASSSDRGDYGYTF. In DNA, the CDR3 is TGTGCCAGCAGTTCTGACAGGGGCGACTATGGCTACACCTTC.

The V and J genes are TRBV24-1 and TRBJ1-2; weak D call: TRBD1 (6 bases). Germline values: CDR1 KGHDR, CDR2 SFDVKD. The CDR3 loop spans 14 amino acids. Trimming shortened V by 3 bases and J by 4 bases, and 11 bases separated the two germline ends. CDR3 in DNA: TGTGCCACCAGTGATATCGACAGGACCTATGGCTACACCTTC. Its translation: CATSDIDRTYGYTF.

The V and J genes are TRBV3-1 (or the pseudogene TRBV3-2) and TRBJ1-3, with D uncertain. Trimming left V 2 bases short and J 1 base short, with 9 bases between. This CDR3 is 15 amino acids long. In germline, CDR1 is LGHDT, CDR2 YNNKEL (reference sequence). CDR3 protein: CASSQSGLSGNTIYF. In DNA form, the CDR3 reads TGTGCCAGCAGCCAATCCGGGTTATCTGGAAACACCATATATTTT.

The V call is TRBV19, the J call TRBJ1-1; possible D gene TRBD1, 5 bases. The CDR3 contains 15 residues. V was shortened by 6 bases and J by 4 bases, with 18 bases between the two germline ends. CDR1 is LNHDA, CDR2 SQIVND, per germline (reference sequence). The CDR3 sequence: CASSPQYQGGTEAFF. In DNA, the CDR3 is TGTGCCAGTAGCCCACAATACCAGGGTGGCACTGAAGCTTTCTTT.

This chain joins TRBV5-4 and TRBJ2-7; 9 positions agree with TRBD1. The CDR3 covers 14 residues. J lost 3 bases, V lost 4 bases, and 5 bases had no gene match. Germline V gene lookup returns CDR1 SGHNT and CDR2 YYREEE (reference sequence). The CDR3, as DNA: TGTGCCAGCAGCGACCCGGACAGGGGCTACGAGCAGTACTTC. Protein sequence: CASSDPDRGYEQYF.

This chain links TRBV19 with TRBJ2-5; TRBD2 agrees at 11 bases. The ends lost 2 bases at V and 5 bases at J; junction bases unmatched: 4. Germline CDR1 is LNHDA and CDR2 is SQIVND (reference sequence). The CDR3 spans 15 residues. Here the CDR3 reads CASSIMVAGGETQYF. The CDR3, as DNA: TGTGCCAGTAGTATAATGGTAGCGGGGGGGGAGACCCAGTACTTC.

The chain recombines TRBV3-1 (or the pseudogene TRBV3-2) with TRBJ2-1; 9 bases fit TRBD2. The germline V gene has CDR1 LGHDT and CDR2 YNNKEL (reference sequence). The CDR3 sequence is 15 residues long. Trimming cost V 5 bases and J 6 bases; bases outside gene matches: 8. CDR3 DNA: TGTGCCAGCAGCGTGACTAGCGGAGGTCTCAATGAGCAGTTCTTC. It specifies CASSVTSGGLNEQFF.

The genes are TRBV5-1 and TRBJ1-6; D is unresolved. V was pared by 2 bases and J by 5 bases, with 14 bases between. The CDR3 extends over 16 amino acids. CDR1 is SGHRS, CDR2 YFSETQ, per germline. The CDR3 sequence is CASSLVGRQNNSPLHF. CDR3 nucleotide sequence: TGCGCCAGCAGCTTAGTCGGGCGGCAGAATAATTCACCCCTCCACTTT.

This chain uses TRBV6-1 with TRBJ2-6; D is ambiguous. Trimming cost V 1 base and J 2 bases, with 3 bases left between them. Germline lookup yields CDR1 MNHNS and CDR2 SASEGT. The CDR3 is 14 residues long. The CDR3 spells CASSEGPGANVLTF. Written as DNA, the CDR3 is TGTGCCAGCAGTGAAGGTCCTGGGGCCAACGTCCTGACTTTC.

This clone was seen only a few times. The chain carries TRBV7-2 and TRBJ2-2; D may be TRBD1 (5 bases). V was clipped by 0 bases and J by 0 bases, with 8 bases between them. Looked up from germline, CDR1 is SGHTA and CDR2 is FQGNSA. The CDR3 has 16 residues. The CDR3 sequence is CASSLARASNTGELFF. DNA of the CDR3: TGTGCCAGCAGCTTAGCCAGGGCGTCGAACACCGGGGAGCTGTTTTTT.

This chain links TRBV13 with TRBJ2-2, with 9 nucleotides matching TRBD1. With 5 bases clipped from V and 1 base from J, the junction kept 20 bases outside the gene matches. The CDR3 length is 21 residues. Germline lookup yields CDR1 PRHDT and CDR2 FYEKMQ (reference sequence). This CDR3 reads CASSDKKPGQGNVWNTGELFF. The CDR3 DNA reads as TGTGCCAGCAGCGATAAAAAACCGGGACAGGGAAATGTGTGGAACACCGGGGAGCTGTTTTTT. The full variable domain, rest sourced from reference TRBV13 and TRBJ2-2, is AAGVIQSPRHLIKEKRETATLKCYPIPRHDTVYWYQQGPGQDPQFLISFYEKMQSDKGSIPDRFSAQQFSDYHSELNMSSLELGDSALYFCASSDKKPGQGNVWNTGELFFGEGSRLTVL.

Only one count was recorded for this clone. The V gene is TRBV6-6, the J gene TRBJ1-1, with D possibly being TRBD1 (5 bases). V lost 3 bases to trimming and J lost 3 bases, with 14 bases between them. CDR1 and CDR2 (germline): MNHNY, SVGAGI (reference sequence). The CDR3 is 15 residues long. The CDR3, as DNA: TGTGCCAGCAGTTATTTCCCAGGAGGGGACACTGAAGCTTTCTTT. Amino acid sequence: CASSYFPGGDTEAFF.